Detailed here is one T cell receptor (beta chain). In the absence of a count, this clonotype is rated medium-sized (0.01 to 0.1%) from its frequency. Its binding antigen is unknown. CDR1 and CDR2, looked up from the germline V gene, are SQVTM and ANQGSEA. The CDR3 holds 13 amino acids from the cysteine to the phenylalanine. No DNA was logged. Density gradient separation was used to isolate peripheral blood mononuclear cells from healthy donor buffy coats. The study enriched total CD8+ T cells through negative magnetic separation using EasySep or MojoSort CD8+ T cell isolation kits. An RNeasy Mini Kit was used to extract total RNA from duplicate vials of under 190,000 sorted CD8+ T cells per subset. The PBMCs were used either fresh or after being cryopreserved in fetal bovine serum with around 9.3% DMSO. Fluorescence-activated cell sorting on a FACSAria III was used to sort CD8+ T cell subsets to purity.

This entry is derived from a study of human CD8 memory T cell subsets (dated by TCRdb to 2019 to 2021). Regarding the complete study: To assess clonal relationships, the TCRbeta repertoires of stem-like (TSTEM), progenitor exhausted-like (TPEX) and effector memory CD8+ T cell subsets were compared. Six donors each provided TSTEM, TPEX and effector memory subsets, and TCRbeta repertoires were obtained from all six.

Instrument on record: NextSeq 550. A Human TCR Profiling Kit was used to prepare UMI-labeled 5' RACE TCRbeta libraries. The same number of PCR cycles was used to prepare all TCRbeta libraries in parallel. Under the source paper's analysis protocol: The number of functional CDR3beta clonotypes in each TCRbeta library ranged from about 2,900 to 20,000. MIGEC 1.2.9 was used for UMI extraction and consensus assembly, with a minimum of three reads required per UMI. MiXCR 3.0.3 was used to extract the in-frame CDR3beta repertoires. After each sample was downsampled to 42,000 randomly selected UMIs, diversity metrics were computed in VDJtools 1.2.1. For each sample pair, the repertoire overlap metrics D, R and F2 were calculated in VDJtools using the top 3,000 clones. TCRdb reprocessed the reads, so every CDR3 protein sequence counts as one entry and DNA is not shown. The V and J calls were not made by the authors but by TCRdb's processing. This sample's listing comprises thousands of distinct CDR3 sequences. The ten largest clones take up 33% of the sample.

What the study reported, not specific to this receptor: Although both stem-like subsets shared clonotypes with effector memory cells, the overlap between TSTEM and TPEX repertoires was minimal, suggesting distinct antigen spectra for the TSTEM and TPEX subsets. Similarly high normalized Shannon-Wiener diversity was shown by TSTEM and TPEX subsets, whereas comparatively lower diversity was seen in effector memory subsets. Based on Chao1 estimates, TSTEM subsets appeared to have greater repertoire diversity than TPEX subsets, which may reflect a broader range of specificities. Sequencing was limited to TCRbeta chains, and the repertoire comparisons were based on a handful of donors analyzed with paired t-tests and Bonferroni correction.

The rearrangement joined TRBV29-1 to TRBJ2-7. The sequenced material came from CD8+ effector memory T cells (TEM) sorted from PBMCs. The cell subset or site label, as the study defines it: effector memory CD8 T cells, CCR7- CD45RO+ CD95+. The clonotype comes from a human donor in good health. CDR3 region: CSVGSGELYEQYF.